What follows is one TCR beta chain and its context. Its antigen is not known. The sample is drawn from a study of T cell responses to AZD1222 COVID-19 vaccine. For the study at large: Recipients boosted at about 4 weeks or about 12 weeks are pooled.

Deletions cut 0 bases from V and 4 bases from J, with 6 bases between. CDR3 length: 14 residues. Germline V gives CDR1 LNHDA, CDR2 SQIVND (reference sequence). Method: immunoSEQ multiplex PCR; TCRdb's copy keeps in-frame clones and lacks some. The sample lists about 140,000 clones, roughly 90% occurring once. Study results and caveats: Baseline seropositivity characterized only a handful of AZD1222 recipients. Samples come after the peak T cell response, not at day 14.

This chain links TRBV19 with TRBJ2-2; no clear D. The source of this sequence is an adult in good health. The material sequenced was peripheral blood, taken on day 0 of AZD1222 vaccination. The CDR3 DNA sequence: TGTGCCAGTAGTATAGAGAAAGTCACCGGGGAGCTGTTTTTT. Translating gives CASSIEKVTGELFF.